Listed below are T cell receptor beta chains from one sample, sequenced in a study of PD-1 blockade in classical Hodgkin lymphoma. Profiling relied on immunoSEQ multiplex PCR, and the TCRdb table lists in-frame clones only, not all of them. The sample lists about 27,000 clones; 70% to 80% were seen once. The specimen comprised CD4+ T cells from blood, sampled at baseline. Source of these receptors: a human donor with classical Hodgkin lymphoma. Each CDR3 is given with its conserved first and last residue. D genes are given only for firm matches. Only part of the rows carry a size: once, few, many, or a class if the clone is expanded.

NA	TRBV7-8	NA	CASSPPFIQETQYF
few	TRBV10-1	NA	CASSEVWNTEAFF
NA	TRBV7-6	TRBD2	CASSPGTRNTGELFF
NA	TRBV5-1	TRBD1	CASSLGPRQGFYEQYF
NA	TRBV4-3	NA	CASSQDLRRDSYNEQFF
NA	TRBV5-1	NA	CASSLAVGSSEAFF
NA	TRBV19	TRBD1	CASRDGTGGGETQYF
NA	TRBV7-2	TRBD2	CASSSATSGGPDTQYF
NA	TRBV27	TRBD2	CATARRLAGAGELFF
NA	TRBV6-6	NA	CASSYETLGEETQYF
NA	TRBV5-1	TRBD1	CASSLDRGPDEQFF
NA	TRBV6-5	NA	CASRDSAGNTIYF
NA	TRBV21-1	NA	CASKPEQPQHF
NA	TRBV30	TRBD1	CAWNRGRIGDGKLFF
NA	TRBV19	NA	CASWAGSTQETQYF
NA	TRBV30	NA	CAWTNRGARGYGYTF
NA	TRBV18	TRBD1	CASSLLSGQGSAQPQHF
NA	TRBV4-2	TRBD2	CASSPHIGLAGGADTQYF
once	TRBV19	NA	CASSFRGRITEAFF
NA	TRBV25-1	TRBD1	CASSPPLRQGARYEQYF
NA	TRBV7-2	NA	CASSLFPLTENTEAFF
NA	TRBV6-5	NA	CASSYNPPGTTDTQYF
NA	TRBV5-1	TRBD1	CASSSQLTGNQETQYF
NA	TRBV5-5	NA	CASSLEGLRPQHF
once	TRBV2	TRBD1	CASRIQTGLYTEAFF
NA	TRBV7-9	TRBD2	CASSIGLAGVDTQYF
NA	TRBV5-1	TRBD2	CASSPGTSGGVGIETQYF
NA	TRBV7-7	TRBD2	CASSPLGLGGGETQYF
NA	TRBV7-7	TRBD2	CASSFSGGASDEQFF
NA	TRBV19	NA	CASSISGPYEQYF
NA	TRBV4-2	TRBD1	CASSQGTALNEKLFF
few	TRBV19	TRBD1	CASTPADRVVSYTF
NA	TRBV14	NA	CASSLQGIDTQYF
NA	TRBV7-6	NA	CASQTLTSTDTQYF
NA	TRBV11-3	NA	CASSSGENTEAFF
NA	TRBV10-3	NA	CAIRTASNQPQHF
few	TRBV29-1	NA	CSVEFGQVNTEAFF
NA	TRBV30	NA	CAWSVTAHEQYF
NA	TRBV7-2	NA	CASSLGDISYEQYF
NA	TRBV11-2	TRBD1	CASSLAPTGSEQFF
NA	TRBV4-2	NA	CASSLKKGQGTFEQYF
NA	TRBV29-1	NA	CSVSPTGATNEKLFF
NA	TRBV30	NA	CAAGLQETQYF
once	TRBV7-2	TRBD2	CASSISPTSGVYEQYF
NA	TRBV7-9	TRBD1	CASSLKTGGLYEQYF
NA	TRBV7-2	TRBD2	CASSLGGGAHIQYF
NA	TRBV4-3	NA	CASSQAPGGTNYGYTF
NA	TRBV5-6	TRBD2	CASSAGLPNTGELFF
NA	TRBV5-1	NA	CASSLAISSTDTQYF
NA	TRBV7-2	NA	CASSFGSGPYEQYF
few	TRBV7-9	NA	CASSPQGKARSGNTIYF
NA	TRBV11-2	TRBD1	CASSSGQGNGGYTF